In this sample, the clone carrying this T cell receptor beta chain turned up many times. Antigen unknown. The record originates from a study of response to subunit inactivated influenza vaccine. Study conclusions and caveats: Authors suggested few new T cells are recruited by each seasonal influenza vaccination.

Via MiXCR, TCRdb re-called the RT-PCR reads, giving one row per CDR3 protein. The sample has 650,000 to 800,000 distinct CDR3 sequences, about 15% seen once; the top ten hold 6.5% to 8.5%. Trimming cost V 5 bases and J 4 bases, with 18 bases left between them. Germline lookup yields CDR1 MGHDK and CDR2 SYGVNS. This CDR3 region has 16 residues. Sequenced material: PBMCs from blood, taken 14 days before vaccination. The chain recombines TRBV25-1 with TRBJ2-1; D possibly corresponds to TRBD2 (6 bases). This clonotype was sampled from a man aged 45-65 years who received an inactivated influenza vaccine. This CDR3 reads CASSPDRESYYNEQFF. CDR3 nucleotide sequence: TGTGCCAGCAGTCCAGACCGGGAGTCGTATTACAATGAGCAGTTCTTC.